Presented here are 21 T cell receptor beta chains from one specimen sequenced in a study of CD8+CD57+ T cells in acquired aplastic anemia. For CDR3 and TCR beta VDJ profiling, genomic DNA was the template used. TCRdb ran MiXCR on the reads and lists one entry per CDR3 protein. Of about 81,000 distinct CDR3 sequences detected, under 50% appear once; the ten largest clones hold around 63%. Sequenced sample: sorted CD4+, CD8+, or CD8+CD57+ T cells (not recorded which) from PBMCs. These receptors were collected from a human donor in good health, serving as a control.

This clonotype was counted many times. V and J are TRBV13 and TRBJ1-2; D is perhaps TRBD1 (5 bases). Germline V gene sequence: CDR1 PRHDT, CDR2 FYEKMQ (reference sequence). Between the trimmed V and J ends, which lost 6 bases and 7 bases, there was a span of 12 bases. This CDR3 has 12 residues. The CDR3 sequence: CASSPGSAGYTF. CDR3 in DNA: TGTGCCAGCAGTCCAGGGTCTGCTGGCTACACCTTC.

In this sample, this clonotype turned up many times. This sequence joins TRBV7-2 and TRBJ2-5; D gene ambiguous. V lost 5 bases and J lost 3, with 13 bases in between. The CDR3 consists of 14 residues. CDR1 and CDR2 from the germline V gene are SGHTA and FQGNSA. CDR3 sequence reads: CASSPLVGEETQYF. The CDR3 coding sequence is TGTGCCAGCAGCCCCCTGGTTGGGGAAGAGACCCAGTACTTC.

This clonotype has at least ten counts. The V and J genes are TRBV24-1 and TRBJ2-5; D remains unclear. Deletions cut 4 bases from V and 1 base from J, with 12 bases between. This CDR3 spans 15 amino acids. Germline V gene sequence: CDR1 KGHDR, CDR2 SFDVKD. CDR3 DNA sequence: TGTGCCACCAGTGAATTGGACGGCGGCCAAGAGACCCAGTACTTC. This encodes CATSELDGGQETQYF.

This chain joins TRBV10-3 and TRBJ1-6; D is uncertain. The V gene's germline CDR1 is ENHRY and CDR2 SYGVKD. V was clipped by 2 bases and J by 7 bases, with 9 bases between them. CDR3 length: 14 amino acids. The CDR3 loop reads CAISESTVNSPLHF. The DNA for the CDR3 is TGTGCCATCAGTGAGAGCACAGTGAATTCACCCCTCCACTTT.

Written as DNA, the CDR3 is TGTGCCACCAGCACGAGGACAGGCTACAATGAGCAGTTCTTC. Protein product: CATSTRTGYNEQFF. This chain connects TRBV15 to TRBJ2-1; TRBD1 agrees at 7 bases. CDR3 length equals 14 residues. V shed 4 bases and J 3 bases; nucleotides not matched to a gene: 3. Germline-derived CDR1 and CDR2 are LNHNV and YYDKDF (reference sequence).

This chain's CDR3 is CSASREQGSGTEAFF. The CDR3 coding sequence is TGCAGTGCCAGCAGGGAACAGGGGTCAGGAACTGAAGCTTTCTTT. The genes are TRBV20-1 and TRBJ1-1; 7 nucleotides line up with TRBD1. With V trimmed by 6 bases and J by 5 bases, 15 bases remained unmatched. CDR1 is DFQATT and CDR2 is SNEGSKA in the germline V gene (reference sequence). The CDR3 consists of 15 residues.

This rearrangement joins TRBV7-9 to TRBJ1-2; no clear D. Trimming pared 1 base from V and 4 bases from J, leaving 10 bases between. The germline CDR1 and CDR2 sequences are SEHNR and FQNEAQ (reference sequence). The CDR3 length is 14 residues. The CDR3 coding sequence is TGTGCCAGCAGCTTAGGACGCGGGAGCTATGGCTACACCTTC. Its translation: CASSLGRGSYGYTF.

This clonotype has only one observation. Possible read error: a much larger clone is one base away. The rearrangement links TRBV25-1 to TRBJ2-1; 9 bases line up with TRBD2. CDR3 size: 15 residues. The germline gives CDR1 MGHDK, CDR2 SYGVNS. The V segment lost 5 bases and the J segment 10 bases; nucleotides outside the gene matches: 12. In DNA, the CDR3 is TGTGCCAGCAGTTGGGGGCGGGAGGGCCTCTACGAGCAGTTCTTC. Translated, it gives CASSWGREGLYEQFF.

This clonotype was counted ten times or more. The genes are TRBV20-1 and TRBJ1-2; D unresolved. Trimming took off 6 bases at V and 8 bases at J, with 13 bases between the two ends. CDR1 and CDR2 from the germline V gene are DFQATT and SNEGSKA (reference sequence). The CDR3 consists of 11 residues. The chain's CDR3 is CSAPSEWGYTF. The DNA of the CDR3 is TGCAGTGCGCCCTCAGAATGGGGCTACACCTTC.

In this sample, this clonotype turned up many times. The chain couples TRBV3-1 to TRBJ2-7, with D unresolved. There are 15 residues in the CDR3. CDR1 and CDR2 from the germline V gene are LGHDT and YNNKEL (reference sequence). V gave up 1 base and J gave up 0 bases, with 10 bases separating them. For the CDR3, the DNA is TGTGCCAGCAGCCAAGGGAAAGGAAGCTCCTACGAGCAGTACTTC. Protein sequence: CASSQGKGSSYEQYF.

The CDR3 region is CASSLERSTDTQYF. CDR3 sequence (DNA): TGTGCCAGCAGCTTAGAACGGAGCACAGATACGCAGTATTTT. This chain links TRBV11-2 with TRBJ2-3; D gene ambiguous. The germline V gene encodes CDR1 SGHAT and CDR2 FQNNGV. The CDR3 is 14 amino acids. The V end lost 0 bases, the J end lost 0 bases, and 4 bases lay between the germline ends.

V gene TRBV20-1 combines with J gene TRBJ2-1; 10 bases are a match to TRBD2. The germline CDR1 and CDR2 sequences are DFQATT and SNEGSKA (reference sequence). After removal of 7 bases from V and 6 bases from J, the junction contained 6 bases not matched to a gene. This CDR3 is 13 amino acids long. The CDR3 nucleotides read TGCAGTGGAGCGGGAGGGCCGAGCAATGAGCAGTTCTTC. It is translated as CSGAGGPSNEQFF.

Written as DNA, the CDR3 is TGTGCCGAGCACGGACTAGCGGGGTTTACCTCCTACGAGCAGTACTTC. Amino acids: CAEHGLAGFTSYEQYF. The V and J genes are TRBV27 and TRBJ2-7; 12 bases align to TRBD2. Germline V gene lookup returns CDR1 MNHEY and CDR2 SMNVEV (reference sequence). The CDR3 extends over 16 amino acids. Germline trimming cut 11 bases from V and 0 bases from J; bases unmatched to any gene: 11.

Points on this clonotype: A much larger clone lies a single base off, so this may be a read error. The chain combines TRBV7-8 with TRBJ2-4, with D perhaps matching TRBD1 (6 bases). There are 14 residues in the CDR3. Germline-derived CDR1 and CDR2 are SGHVS and FQNEAQ. CDR3 protein: CASSFTGSKSIQYF. CDR3 in DNA: TGTGCCAGCAGCTTCACAGGGTCCAAAAGCATTCAGTACTTC.

The chain recombines TRBV2 with TRBJ2-7; weak D call: TRBD1 (6 bases). The CDR3 is made up of 13 amino acids. Germline V CDR1 and CDR2: SNHLY, FYNNEI. Trimming cost V 6 bases and J 0 bases, with 9 bases left between them. As DNA, the CDR3 is TGTGCCAGCAGGGCGGACAGCTCCTACGAGCAGTACTTC. Translated: CASRADSSYEQYF. The whole variable domain, remainder taken from reference TRBV2 and TRBJ2-7, is EPEVTQTPSHQVTQMGQEVILRCVPISNHLYFYWYRQILGQKVEFLVSFYNNEISEKSEIFDDQFSVERPDGSNFTLKIRSTKLEDSAMYFCASRADSSYEQYFGPGTRLTVT.

The chain carries TRBV9 and TRBJ2-1; D gene unclear. The germline gives CDR1 SGDLS, CDR2 YYNGEE. Between the trimmed V and J ends, which lost 0 bases and 10 bases, there was a span of 14 bases. The CDR3 runs to 14 residues. CDR3 DNA sequence: TGTGCCAGCAGCGTAGAAGGTGGGCCCAGGGAGCAGTTCTTC. Protein product: CASSVEGGPREQFF.

This clonotype was recorded at least ten times. The chain is built from TRBV19 and TRBJ2-3; D gene ambiguous. CDR3 length equals 15 residues. V shed 3 bases and J shed 2 bases, with 12 bases lying between them. Germline V lookup: CDR1 LNHDA, CDR2 SQIVND (reference sequence). The CDR3 DNA sequence: TGTGCCAGTAGTATCAGCAATTGGTTCACAGATACGCAGTATTTT. Its protein is CASSISNWFTDTQYF.

This clonotype occurred many times. The chain links TRBV12-3 or TRBV12-4 to TRBJ2-4, with unresolved D. Trimming took off 3 bases at V and 4 bases at J, with 16 bases between the two ends. The CDR3 runs to 16 residues. The CDR3 sequence is CASSLGSLPPKNIQYF. In nucleotides, the CDR3 is TGTGCCAGCAGTTTGGGCTCCCTTCCCCCGAAAAACATTCAGTACTTC.

The J gene is TRBJ1-2, the V gene TRBV10-3; 7 bases fit TRBD1. The CDR3 spans 15 residues. The germline CDR1 and CDR2 sequences are ENHRY and SYGVKD. Germline trimming cut 6 bases from V and 7 bases from J; bases unmatched to any gene: 14. The CDR3 bases are TGTGCCATCAGCGTGGACAGGTCCAGGTCTGGTGGCTACACCTTC. It yields the protein CAISVDRSRSGGYTF.

As to this clonotype: The CDR3 end shows no conserved phenylalanine or tryptophan, and so a read error is likely. The CDR3 coding sequence is TGTGCCAGCAGCTTATCTCCGGGCGATACGCAGTATCTT. Translation gives CASSLSPGDTQYL. The chain employs TRBV13 and TRBJ2-3; no clear D. Germline V gene lookup returns CDR1 PRHDT and CDR2 FYEKMQ (reference sequence). The CDR3 consists of 13 residues. V lost 2 bases and J 6 bases, leaving 9 bases between the germline ends.

This clonotype was seen at least ten times. The V gene is TRBV11-3, the J gene TRBJ2-7; 7 bases agree with TRBD2. Per the germline V gene, CDR1 is SGHNT and CDR2 is YENEEA. V lost 1 base to trimming and J lost 4 bases; unmatched junction nucleotides: 7. The CDR3 runs to 15 residues. DNA for the CDR3: TGTGCCAGCAGCTTAGGCGGGGGTCACCTATACGAGCAGTACTTC. Its protein is CASSLGGGHLYEQYF.